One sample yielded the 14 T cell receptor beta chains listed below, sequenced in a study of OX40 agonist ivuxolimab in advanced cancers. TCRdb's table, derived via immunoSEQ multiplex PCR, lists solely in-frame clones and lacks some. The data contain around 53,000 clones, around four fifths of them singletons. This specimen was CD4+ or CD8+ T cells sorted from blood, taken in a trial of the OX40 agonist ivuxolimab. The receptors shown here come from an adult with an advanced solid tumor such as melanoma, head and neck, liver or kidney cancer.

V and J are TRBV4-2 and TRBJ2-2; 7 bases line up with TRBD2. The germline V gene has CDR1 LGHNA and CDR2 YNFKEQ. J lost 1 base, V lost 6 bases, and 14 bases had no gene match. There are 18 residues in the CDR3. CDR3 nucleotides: TGTGCCAGCAGACCCCTTCAATCTCGCGGGGGGAACACCGGGGAGCTGTTTTTT. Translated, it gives CASRPLQSRGGNTGELFF.

This CDR3 reads CASSLEDTGEAFF. The CDR3 DNA reads TGTGCCAGCAGCCTGGAGGATACGGGTGAAGCTTTCTTT. V gene TRBV7-3 combines with J gene TRBJ1-1; D gene unclear. Germline values: CDR1 SGHTA, CDR2 FQGTGA. The CDR3 loop spans 13 amino acids. V lost 5 bases and J 7 bases, leaving 14 bases between the germline ends. The full variable domain, completed using reference TRBV7-3 and TRBJ1-1, is GAGVSQTPSNKVTEKGKYVELRCDPISGHTALYWYRQSLGQGPEFLIYFQGTGAADDSGLPNDRFFAVRPEGSVSTLKIQRTERGDSAVYLCASSLEDTGEAFFGQGTRLTVV.

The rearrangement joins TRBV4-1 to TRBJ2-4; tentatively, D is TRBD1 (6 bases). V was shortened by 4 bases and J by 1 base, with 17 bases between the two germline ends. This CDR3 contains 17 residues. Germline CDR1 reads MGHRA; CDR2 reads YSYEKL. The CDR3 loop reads CASSPLGRGIAKNIQYF. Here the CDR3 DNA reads TGCGCCAGCAGCCCCCTAGGCAGGGGAATTGCCAAAAACATTCAGTACTTC.

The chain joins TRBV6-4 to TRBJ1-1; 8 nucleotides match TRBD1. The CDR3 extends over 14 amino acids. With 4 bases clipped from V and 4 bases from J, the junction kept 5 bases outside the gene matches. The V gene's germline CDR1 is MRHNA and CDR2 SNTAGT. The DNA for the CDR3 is TGTGCCAGCAGTGTTTCGACAGGGGCCACTGAAGCTTTCTTT. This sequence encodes CASSVSTGATEAFF.

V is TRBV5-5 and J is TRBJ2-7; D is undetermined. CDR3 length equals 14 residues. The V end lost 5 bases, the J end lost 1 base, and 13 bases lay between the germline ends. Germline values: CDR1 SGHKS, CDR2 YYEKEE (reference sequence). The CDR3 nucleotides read TGTGCCAGCAGGACGGCAGTGACTTCCTACGAGCAGTACTTC. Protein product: CASRTAVTSYEQYF.

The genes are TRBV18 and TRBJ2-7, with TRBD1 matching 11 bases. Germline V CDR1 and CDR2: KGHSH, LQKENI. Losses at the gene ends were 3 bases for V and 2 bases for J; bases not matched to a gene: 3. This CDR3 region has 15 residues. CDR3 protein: CASSPPGQGAYEQYF. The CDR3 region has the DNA TGTGCCAGCTCACCTCCGGGACAGGGGGCCTACGAGCAGTACTTC. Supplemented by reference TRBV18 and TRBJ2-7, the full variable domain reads NAGVMQNPRHLVRRRGQEARLRCSPMKGHSHVYWYRQLPEEGLKFMVYLQKENIIDESGMPKERFSAEFPKEGPSILRIQQVVRGDSAAYFCASSPPGQGAYEQYFGPGTRLTVT.

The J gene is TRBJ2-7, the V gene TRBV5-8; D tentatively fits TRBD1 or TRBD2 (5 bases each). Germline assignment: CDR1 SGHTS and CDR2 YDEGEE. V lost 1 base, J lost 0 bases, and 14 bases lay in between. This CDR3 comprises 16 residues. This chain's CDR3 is CASSLRGGRSSYEQYF. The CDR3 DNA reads TGTGCCAGCAGCTTGCGTGGGGGAAGGAGCTCCTACGAGCAGTACTTC.

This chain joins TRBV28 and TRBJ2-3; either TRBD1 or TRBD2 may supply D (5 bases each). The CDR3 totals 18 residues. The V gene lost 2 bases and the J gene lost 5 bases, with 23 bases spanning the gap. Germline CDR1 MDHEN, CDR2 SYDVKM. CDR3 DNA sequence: TGTGCCAGCAGTTTACGTGCTTGGTTGGTCAGGGCGGGAGATACGCAGTATTTT. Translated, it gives CASSLRAWLVRAGDTQYF.

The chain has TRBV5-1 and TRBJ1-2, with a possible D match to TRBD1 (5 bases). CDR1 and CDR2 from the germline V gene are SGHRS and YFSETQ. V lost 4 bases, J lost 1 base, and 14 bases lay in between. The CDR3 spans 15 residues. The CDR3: CASSPGDVNNYGYTF. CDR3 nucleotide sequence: TGCGCCAGCAGCCCGGGGGATGTAAATAACTATGGCTACACCTTC.

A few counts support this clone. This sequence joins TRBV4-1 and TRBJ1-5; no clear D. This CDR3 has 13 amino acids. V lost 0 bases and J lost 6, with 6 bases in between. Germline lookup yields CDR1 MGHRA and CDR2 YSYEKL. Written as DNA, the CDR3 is TGCGCCAGCAGCCAAGAAGAGAGTCAGCCCCAGCATTTT. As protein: CASSQEESQPQHF.

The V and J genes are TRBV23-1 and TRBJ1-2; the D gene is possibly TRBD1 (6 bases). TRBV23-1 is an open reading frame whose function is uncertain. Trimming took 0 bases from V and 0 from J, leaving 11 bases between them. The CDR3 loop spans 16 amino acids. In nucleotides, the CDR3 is TGCGCCAGCAGTCAATCTGAGGGACACCCTAACTATGGCTACACCTTC. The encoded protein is CASSQSEGHPNYGYTF.

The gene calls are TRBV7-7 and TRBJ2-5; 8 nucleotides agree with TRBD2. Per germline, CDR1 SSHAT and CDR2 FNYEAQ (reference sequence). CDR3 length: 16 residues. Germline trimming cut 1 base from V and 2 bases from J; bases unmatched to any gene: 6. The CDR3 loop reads CASSLVGGAAQETQYF. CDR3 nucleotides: TGTGCCAGCAGCTTAGTCGGGGGGGCCGCTCAAGAGACCCAGTACTTC.

For the CDR3, the DNA is TGTGCCAGCAGTTACAGGCAGGGGAGATCACCCCTCCACTTT. Translated, it gives CASSYRQGRSPLHF. This sequence joins TRBV6-5 and TRBJ1-6; tentative D call: TRBD1 (6 bases). The germline CDR1 and CDR2 sequences are MNHEY and SVGAGI. Trimming cost V 2 bases and J 10 bases, with 12 bases left between them. This CDR3 is 14 amino acids long.

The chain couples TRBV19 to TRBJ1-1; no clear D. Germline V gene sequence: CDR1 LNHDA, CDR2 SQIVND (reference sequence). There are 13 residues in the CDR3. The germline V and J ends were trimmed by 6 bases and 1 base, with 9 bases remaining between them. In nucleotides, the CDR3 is TGTGCCAGTAGAGGACTTTCGAACACTGAAGCTTTCTTT. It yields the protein CASRGLSNTEAFF.